The T cell receptor beta chain described here comes from a study of shared clonotypes between healthy human individuals. At the level of the study: CD4 naive and CD4 memory each took three plates per donor, while CD8 naive took two and CD8 memory one. General observations from the study: The four-donor shared clonotypes exceeded non-shared clonotypes in generation probability, with non-shared ones scoring lower. Collection of samples was limited to blood; tissue repertoires likely differ.

Comments on this clone: Its specificity is not known.

Authors' data handling: Junction-only sequences without quality scores were provided by ImmunoSEQ, so filtering was different. The table came from immunoSEQ multiplex PCR; TCRdb's copy has only in-frame clones and leaves some out. That table is the source of V, J and clone size, and D and trimming were worked out from the DNA. This table has 2,500,000 or so clones, roughly 92% appearing once. Germline V gene lookup returns CDR1 MGHRA and CDR2 YSYEKL. V gave up 1 base and J gave up 5 bases, with 14 bases separating them. The CDR3 extends over 15 amino acids. The chain joins TRBV4-1 to TRBJ1-1; D is ambiguous. Sequenced: naive CD4+ T cells sorted from blood. The subset was: CD45RA+ positively selected. The sequence was collected from a man younger than 35 in good health. The CDR3: CASSQVPPSETEAFF. CDR3 DNA sequence: TGCGCCAGCAGCCAAGTCCCCCCCAGTGAGACTGAAGCTTTCTTT.